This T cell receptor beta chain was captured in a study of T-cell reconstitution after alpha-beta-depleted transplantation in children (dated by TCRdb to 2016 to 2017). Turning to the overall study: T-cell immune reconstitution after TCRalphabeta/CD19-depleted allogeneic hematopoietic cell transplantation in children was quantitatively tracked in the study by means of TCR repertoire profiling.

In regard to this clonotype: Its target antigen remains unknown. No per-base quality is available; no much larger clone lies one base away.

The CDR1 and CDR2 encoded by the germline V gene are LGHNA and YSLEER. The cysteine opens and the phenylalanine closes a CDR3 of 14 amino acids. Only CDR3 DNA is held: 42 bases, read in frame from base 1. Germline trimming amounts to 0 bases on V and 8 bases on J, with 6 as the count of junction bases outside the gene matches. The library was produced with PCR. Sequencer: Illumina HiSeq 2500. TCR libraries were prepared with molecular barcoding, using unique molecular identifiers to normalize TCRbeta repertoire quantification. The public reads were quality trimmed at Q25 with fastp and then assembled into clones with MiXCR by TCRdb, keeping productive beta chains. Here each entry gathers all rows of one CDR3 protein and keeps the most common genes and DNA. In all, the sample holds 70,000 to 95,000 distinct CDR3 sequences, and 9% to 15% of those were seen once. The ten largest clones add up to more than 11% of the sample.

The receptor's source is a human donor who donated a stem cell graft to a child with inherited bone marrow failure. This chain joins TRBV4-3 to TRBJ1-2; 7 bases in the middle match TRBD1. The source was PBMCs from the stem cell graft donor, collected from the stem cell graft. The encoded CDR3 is CASSQDNQGDGYTF. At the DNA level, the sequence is TGCGCCAGCAGCCAAGATAACCAGGGGGACGGCTACACCTTC.